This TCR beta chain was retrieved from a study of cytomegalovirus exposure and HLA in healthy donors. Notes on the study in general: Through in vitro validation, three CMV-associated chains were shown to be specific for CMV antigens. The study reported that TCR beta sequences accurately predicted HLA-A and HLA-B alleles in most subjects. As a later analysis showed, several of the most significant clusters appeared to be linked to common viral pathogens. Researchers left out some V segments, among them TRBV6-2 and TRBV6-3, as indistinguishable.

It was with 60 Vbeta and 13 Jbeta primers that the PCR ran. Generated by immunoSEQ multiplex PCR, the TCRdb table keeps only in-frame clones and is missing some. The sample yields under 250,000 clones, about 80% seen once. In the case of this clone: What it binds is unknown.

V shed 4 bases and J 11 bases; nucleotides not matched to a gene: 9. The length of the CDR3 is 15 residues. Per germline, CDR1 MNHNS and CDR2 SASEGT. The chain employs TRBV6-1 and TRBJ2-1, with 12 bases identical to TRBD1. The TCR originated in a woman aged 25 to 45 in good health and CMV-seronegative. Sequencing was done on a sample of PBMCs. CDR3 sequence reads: CASSGPGQGADQQFF. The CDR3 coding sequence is TGTGCCAGCAGTGGGCCGGGACAGGGGGCCGATCAGCAGTTCTTC.